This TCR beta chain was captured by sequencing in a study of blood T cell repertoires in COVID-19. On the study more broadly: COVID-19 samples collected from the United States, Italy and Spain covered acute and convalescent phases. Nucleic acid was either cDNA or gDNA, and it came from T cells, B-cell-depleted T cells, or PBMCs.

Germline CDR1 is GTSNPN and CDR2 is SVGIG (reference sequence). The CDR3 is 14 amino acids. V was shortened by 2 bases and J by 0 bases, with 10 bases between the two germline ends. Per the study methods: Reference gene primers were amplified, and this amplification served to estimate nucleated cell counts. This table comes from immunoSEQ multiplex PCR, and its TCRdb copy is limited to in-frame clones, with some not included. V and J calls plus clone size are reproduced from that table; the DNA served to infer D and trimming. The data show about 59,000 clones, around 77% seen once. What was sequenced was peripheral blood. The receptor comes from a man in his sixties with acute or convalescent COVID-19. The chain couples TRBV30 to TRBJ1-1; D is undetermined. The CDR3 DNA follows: TGTGCCTGGAGTAGCCCTCGGGTGAACACTGAAGCTTTCTTT. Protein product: CAWSSPRVNTEAFF. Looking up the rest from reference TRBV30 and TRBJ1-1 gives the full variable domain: SQTIHQWPATLVQPVGSPLSLECTVEGTSNPNLYWYRQAAGRGLQLLFYSVGIGQISSEVPQNLSASRPQDRQFILSSKKLLLSDSGFYLCAWSSPRVNTEAFFGQGTRLTVV.